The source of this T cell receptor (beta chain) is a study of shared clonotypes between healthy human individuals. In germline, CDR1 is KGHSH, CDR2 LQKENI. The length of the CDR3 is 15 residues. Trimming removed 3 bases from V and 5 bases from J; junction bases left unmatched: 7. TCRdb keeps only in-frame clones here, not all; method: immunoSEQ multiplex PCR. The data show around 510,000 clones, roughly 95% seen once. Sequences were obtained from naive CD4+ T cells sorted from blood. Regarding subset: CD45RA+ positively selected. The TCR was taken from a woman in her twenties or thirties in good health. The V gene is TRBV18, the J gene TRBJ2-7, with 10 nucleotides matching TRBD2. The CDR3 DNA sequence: TGTGCCAGCTCACCGCCTAGCGGGAGCACCGACGAGCAGTACTTC. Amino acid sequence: CASSPPSGSTDEQYF.